The clone carrying this T cell receptor beta chain was counted a few times. No antigen is known for it. CDR1 is ENHRY and CDR2 is SYGVKD in the germline V gene. The CDR3 spans 16 residues. The ends were cut back, 3 bases at V and 0 bases at J, with 12 bases in the middle. The data were obtained in a study of shared clonotypes between healthy human individuals. Study results and limitations: A few donors showed sharing of about 4.6% of naive CD4 clonotypes.

The table came from immunoSEQ multiplex PCR; TCRdb's copy has only in-frame clones and leaves some out. The data show about a million clones, 65% to 80% seen once. The rearrangement uses TRBV10-3 and TRBJ2-4; D uncertain. This clonotype was sampled from a man aged 18 to 29 in good health. The sequenced material came from memory CD4+ T cells sorted from blood. This sample's subset: CD45RA-negative fraction. The CDR3 DNA reads TGTGCCATCAGTGAAACAATGACCCTAGCCAAAAACATTCAGTACTTC. Its translation is CAISETMTLAKNIQYF.